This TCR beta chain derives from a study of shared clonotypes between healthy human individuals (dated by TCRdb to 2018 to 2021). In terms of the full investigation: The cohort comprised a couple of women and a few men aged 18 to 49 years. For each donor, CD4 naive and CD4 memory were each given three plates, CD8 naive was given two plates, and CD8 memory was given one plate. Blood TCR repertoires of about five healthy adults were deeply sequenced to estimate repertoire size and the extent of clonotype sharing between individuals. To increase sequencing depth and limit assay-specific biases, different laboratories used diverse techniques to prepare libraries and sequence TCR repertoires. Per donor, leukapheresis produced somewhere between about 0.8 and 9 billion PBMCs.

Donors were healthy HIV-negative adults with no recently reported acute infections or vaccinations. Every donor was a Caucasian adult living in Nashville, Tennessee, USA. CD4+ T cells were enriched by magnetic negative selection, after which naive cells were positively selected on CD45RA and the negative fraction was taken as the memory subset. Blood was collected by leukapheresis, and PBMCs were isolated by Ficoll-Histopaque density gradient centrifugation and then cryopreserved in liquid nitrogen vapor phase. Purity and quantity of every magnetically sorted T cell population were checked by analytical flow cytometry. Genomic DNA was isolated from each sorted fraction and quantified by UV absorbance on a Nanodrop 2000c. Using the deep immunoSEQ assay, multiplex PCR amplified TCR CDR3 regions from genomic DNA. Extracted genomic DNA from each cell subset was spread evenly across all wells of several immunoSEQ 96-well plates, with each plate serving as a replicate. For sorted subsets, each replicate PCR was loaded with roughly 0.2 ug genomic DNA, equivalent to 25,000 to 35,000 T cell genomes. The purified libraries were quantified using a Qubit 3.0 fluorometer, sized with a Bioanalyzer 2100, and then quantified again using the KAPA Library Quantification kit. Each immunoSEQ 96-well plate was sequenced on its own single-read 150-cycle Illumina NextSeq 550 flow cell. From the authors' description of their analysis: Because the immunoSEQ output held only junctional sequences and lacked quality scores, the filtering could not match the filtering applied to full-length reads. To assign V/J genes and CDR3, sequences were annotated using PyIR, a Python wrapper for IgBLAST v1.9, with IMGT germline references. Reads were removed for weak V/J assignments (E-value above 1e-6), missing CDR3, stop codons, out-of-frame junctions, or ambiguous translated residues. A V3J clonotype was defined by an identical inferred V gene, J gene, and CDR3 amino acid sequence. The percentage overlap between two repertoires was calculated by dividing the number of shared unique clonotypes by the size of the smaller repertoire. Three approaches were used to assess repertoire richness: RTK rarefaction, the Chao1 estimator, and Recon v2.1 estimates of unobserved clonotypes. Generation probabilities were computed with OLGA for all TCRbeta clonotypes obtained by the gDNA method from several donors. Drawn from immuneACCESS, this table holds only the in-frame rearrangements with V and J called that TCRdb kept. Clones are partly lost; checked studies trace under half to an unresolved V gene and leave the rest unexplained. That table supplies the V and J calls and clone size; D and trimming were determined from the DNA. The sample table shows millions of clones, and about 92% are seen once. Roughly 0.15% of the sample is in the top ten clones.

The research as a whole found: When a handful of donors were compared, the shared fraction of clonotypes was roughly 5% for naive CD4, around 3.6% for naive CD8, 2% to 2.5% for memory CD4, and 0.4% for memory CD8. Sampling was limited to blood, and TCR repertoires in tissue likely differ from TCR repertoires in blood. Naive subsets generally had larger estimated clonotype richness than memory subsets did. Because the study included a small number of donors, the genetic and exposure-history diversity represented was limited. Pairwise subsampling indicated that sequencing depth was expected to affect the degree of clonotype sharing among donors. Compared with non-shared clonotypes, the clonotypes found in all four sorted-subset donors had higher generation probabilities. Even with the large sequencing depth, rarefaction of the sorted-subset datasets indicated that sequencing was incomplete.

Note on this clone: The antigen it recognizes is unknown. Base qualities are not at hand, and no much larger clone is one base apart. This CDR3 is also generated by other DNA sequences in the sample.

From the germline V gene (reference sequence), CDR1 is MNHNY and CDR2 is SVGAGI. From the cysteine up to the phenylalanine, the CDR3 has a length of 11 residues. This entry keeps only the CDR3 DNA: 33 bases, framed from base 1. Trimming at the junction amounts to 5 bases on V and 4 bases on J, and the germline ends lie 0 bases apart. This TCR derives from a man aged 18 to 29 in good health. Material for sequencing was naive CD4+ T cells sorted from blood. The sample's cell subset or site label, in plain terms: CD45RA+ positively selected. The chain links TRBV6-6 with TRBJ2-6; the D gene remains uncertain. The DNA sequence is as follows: TGTGCCAGCAGTGGGGCCAACGTCCTGACTTTC. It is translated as CASSGANVLTF.